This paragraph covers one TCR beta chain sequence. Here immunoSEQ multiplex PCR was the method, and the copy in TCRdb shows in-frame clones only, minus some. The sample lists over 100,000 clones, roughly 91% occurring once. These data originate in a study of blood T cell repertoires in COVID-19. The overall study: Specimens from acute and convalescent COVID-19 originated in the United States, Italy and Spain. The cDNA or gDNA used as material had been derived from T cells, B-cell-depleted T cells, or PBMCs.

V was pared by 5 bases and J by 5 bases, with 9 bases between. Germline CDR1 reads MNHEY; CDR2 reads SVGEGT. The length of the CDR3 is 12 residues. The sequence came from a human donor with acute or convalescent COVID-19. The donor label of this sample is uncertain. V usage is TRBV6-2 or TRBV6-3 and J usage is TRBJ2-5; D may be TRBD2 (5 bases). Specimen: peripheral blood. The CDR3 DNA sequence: TGTGCCAGCAGTGCGGGCGGGGAGACCCAGTACTTC. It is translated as CASSAGGETQYF.